The subject of this entry is one T cell receptor beta chain. Its antigen remains unidentified. Germline CDR1 SQVTM, CDR2 ANQGSEA. The CDR3 spans 15 residues. V lost 2 bases and J lost 4; bases outside the gene matches: 6. PCR used 60 Vbeta primers and 13 Jbeta primers. Clones were read by immunoSEQ multiplex PCR, and TCRdb kept only the in-frame ones, dropping some. The data contain some 200,000 clones, less than 80% of them singletons. The data belong to a study of cytomegalovirus exposure and HLA in healthy donors. General study points: It has been reported that TCR beta sequences accurately predicted the HLA-A and HLA-B alleles of most subjects.

This receptor was identified in a man aged 35 to 55 in good health and CMV-seronegative. Material for sequencing was PBMCs. The rearrangement links TRBV29-1 to TRBJ2-3; the match to TRBD2 covers 10 bases. This chain's CDR3 is CSVEISGGGPDTQYF. The CDR3, as DNA: TGCAGCGTTGAAATAAGCGGGGGGGGTCCAGATACGCAGTATTTT.